There are a few counts of the clone carrying this T cell receptor (beta chain). What it binds is not known. This sample is drawn from a study of T cells in Graves' hyperthyroidism and ophthalmopathy. Study-level results: Ophthalmopathy was distinguished from stable hyperthyroidism by 13 V-J signatures. Prediction of ophthalmopathy progression came a median around 6 months pre-onset. Most thyroid clonotypes with frequency above 0.001 were detected in blood.

Every diagnosis used clinical symptoms, serum thyroxine and TRAb, thyroid ultrasound and orbital computed tomography. Amplification of TCR beta CDR3 regions used RNA as the template. Carried out on the TCR CDR3, a first-round RT-PCR used the HTBI primer set. TCRdb itself ran the multiplex PCR reads through MiXCR, one entry per CDR3 protein. This sample has 700,000 or so distinct CDR3 sequences; roughly 15% occur once, and the top ten carry 9.5% to 15%. This CDR3 has 15 residues. Per germline, CDR1 ENHRY and CDR2 SYGVKD. Trimming removed 4 bases from V and 2 bases from J; junction bases left unmatched: 4.

This receptor was obtained from a woman aged 45-59 years with Graves' ophthalmopathy. The J gene is TRBJ1-1, the V gene TRBV10-3, with 10 nucleotides matching TRBD1. Sequencing was performed on blood. CDR3 protein: CAISGTGGSNTEAFF. The CDR3 DNA reads as TGTGCCATCAGTGGGACAGGGGGTAGTAACACTGAAGCTTTCTTT.